This TCR beta chain was retrieved from a study of T cell responses to AZD1222 COVID-19 vaccine. Study-wide points: The donor cohort was predominantly white British with a female majority, and clonal diversity may have been underestimated. Only 5 or 6 AZD1222 recipients were seropositive at baseline. Spike-specific TCR breadth and depth went up after people got two AZD1222 doses.

This clone was observed a few times. The antigen is undetermined. Trimming removed 2 bases from V and 11 bases from J, with 9 bases in between. CDR3 length: 11 amino acids. The germline CDR1 and CDR2 sequences are MNHEY and SVGAGI. The method was immunoSEQ multiplex PCR; TCRdb's version includes in-frame clones alone and lacks a portion of them. This table has about 130,000 clones, approximately 90% appearing once. The sample in question was peripheral blood, obtained on day 0 of AZD1222 vaccination. The genes are TRBV6-5 and TRBJ1-2; D may be TRBD1 (6 bases). The source of this sequence is an adult in good health. CDR3 in amino acids: CASSYGTRYTF. Here the CDR3 DNA reads TGTGCCAGCAGTTACGGGACACGTTACACCTTC.